This passage covers 27 T cell receptor beta chains from one sample sequenced in a study of blood T cell repertoires in COVID-19. Generated by immunoSEQ multiplex PCR, the TCRdb table keeps only in-frame clones and is missing some. The table records about 150,000 clones, about 80% of them present only once. Sequencing was carried out using peripheral blood. The source is an older woman with acute or convalescent COVID-19.

This chain uses TRBV6-1 with TRBJ1-5; D gene ambiguous. This CDR3 region has 16 residues. Germline V gene lookup returns CDR1 MNHNS and CDR2 SASEGT. The germline V and J ends were trimmed by 0 bases and 4 bases, with 13 bases remaining between them. CDR3 protein: CASSEALLRQNQPQHF. The CDR3 bases are TGTGCCAGCAGTGAAGCGCTTCTGAGGCAGAATCAGCCCCAGCATTTT.

This clone has only a few counts. The chain joins TRBV6-5 to TRBJ2-7; weak D call: TRBD1 (5 bases). The V and J ends lost 6 bases and 5 bases respectively, with 11 bases between them. The CDR3 has 12 amino acids. Per the germline V gene, CDR1 is MNHEY and CDR2 is SVGAGI. The CDR3 DNA is TGTGCCAGCAGCGCGTCAGGGAACGAGCAGTACGTC. Its protein is CASSASGNEQYV.

The chain joins TRBV5-5 to TRBJ2-7; 10 bases are shared with TRBD2. This CDR3 comprises 14 residues. J was trimmed by 1 base and V by 4 bases; bases with no gene match: 2. Germline CDR1 is SGHKS and CDR2 is YYEKEE (reference sequence). The CDR3 sequence is CASSPLAGSYEQYV. The CDR3, as DNA: TGTGCCAGCAGCCCACTAGCGGGGTCCTACGAGCAGTACGTC.

The gene calls are TRBV3-1 (or the pseudogene TRBV3-2) and TRBJ1-5, with TRBD1 matching over 7 bases. J was trimmed by 4 bases and V by 6 bases; bases with no gene match: 9. The length of the CDR3 is 15 residues. CDR1 is LGHDT and CDR2 is YNNKEL in the germline V gene (reference sequence). This CDR3 reads CASSLYGQENQPQHF. The CDR3 DNA follows: TGTGCCAGCAGTCTTTATGGACAGGAGAATCAGCCCCAGCATTTT.

The chain carries TRBV2 and TRBJ1-2; 7 positions agree with TRBD1. V lost 9 bases, J lost 0 bases, and 4 bases stayed unmatched. The germline gives CDR1 SNHLY, CDR2 FYNNEI. The CDR3 loop spans 13 amino acids. Here the CDR3 reads CARRDRTNYGYTF. DNA of the CDR3: TGTGCCAGGAGGGACAGAACTAACTATGGCTACACCTTC.

The rearrangement uses TRBV6-2 or TRBV6-3 and TRBJ2-7; 9 bases fit TRBD2. The CDR3 contains 15 residues. The V segment lost 0 bases and the J segment 7 bases; nucleotides outside the gene matches: 7. CDR1 MNHEY and CDR2 SVGEGT come from the germline V gene. For the CDR3, the DNA is TGTGCCAGCAGTTACTCCGCGGGGGGGCTTTTGGAGCAGTACTTC. Amino acid sequence: CASSYSAGGLLEQYF.

The chain recombines TRBV13 with TRBJ2-7, with D possibly being TRBD1 (5 bases). This CDR3 is built from 14 residues. Germline lookup yields CDR1 PRHDT and CDR2 FYEKMQ (reference sequence). Trimming left V 0 bases short and J 2 bases short, with 8 bases between. In nucleotides, the CDR3 is TGTGCCAGCAGCTTAGGACAGGCACCCTACGAGCAGTACGTC. Its translation: CASSLGQAPYEQYV.

This clone was seen just once. The chain is built from TRBV30 and TRBJ2-1; D gene unclear. Trimming pared 0 bases from V and 10 bases from J, leaving 13 bases between. Germline-derived CDR1 and CDR2 are GTSNPN and SVGIG (reference sequence). The CDR3 extends over 13 amino acids. The CDR3 DNA reads as TGTGCCTGGAGTGTAGTAAAGGTCGGGGAGCAGTTCTTC. The encoded protein is CAWSVVKVGEQFF.

J is TRBJ1-4 and V is TRBV4-2; 9 bases are shared with TRBD1. V lost 3 bases and J lost 4; bases outside the gene matches: 0. Germline assignment: CDR1 LGHNA and CDR2 YNFKEQ. The CDR3 spans 14 residues. The CDR3 region has the DNA TGTGCCAGCAGCCAGGGACAGGGTAATGAAAAACTGTTTTTT. Protein sequence: CASSQGQGNEKLFF.

This clone was counted between two and nine times. The CDR3 DNA is TGTGCCAGCAGCCCCGGGACAGAAAAAAATTCACCCCTCCACTTT. As protein: CASSPGTEKNSPLHF. This chain connects TRBV5-4 to TRBJ1-6; 7 positions match TRBD1. Germline V CDR1 and CDR2: SGHNT, YYREEE (reference sequence). The CDR3 length is 15 residues. Germline trimming cut 4 bases from V and 7 bases from J; bases unmatched to any gene: 8. The full variable domain, its missing parts supplied by reference TRBV5-4 and TRBJ1-6, is ETGVTQSPTHLIKTRGQQVTLRCSSQSGHNTVSWYQQALGQGPQFIFQYYREEENGRGNFPPRFSGLQFPNYSSELNVNALELDDSALYLCASSPGTEKNSPLHFGNGTRLTVT.

V gene TRBV24-1 combines with J gene TRBJ1-2, with 9 bases identical to TRBD1. CDR3 length equals 14 residues. CDR1 and CDR2 (germline): KGHDR, SFDVKD. V lost 6 bases to trimming and J lost 6 bases; unmatched junction nucleotides: 7. CDR3 loop: CATSKGQGTDGYTF. The CDR3, as DNA: TGTGCCACCAGTAAAGGACAGGGGACGGATGGCTACACCTTC.

The genes are TRBV6-5 and TRBJ1-3, with 7 nucleotides matching TRBD1. Trimming cost V 7 bases and J 1 base; bases outside gene matches: 4. This CDR3 has 14 amino acids. The V gene's germline CDR1 is MNHEY and CDR2 SVGAGI. DNA for the CDR3: TGTGCCAGCAATTTACAGGGGTCTGGAAACACCATATATTTT. Amino acid sequence: CASNLQGSGNTIYF.

The chain links TRBV24-1 to TRBJ2-2; 15 bases fit TRBD2. CDR1 is KGHDR and CDR2 is SFDVKD in the germline V gene. V lost 4 bases and J lost 3; bases outside the gene matches: 8. The CDR3 is 19 residues long. The CDR3 sequence: CATSDRTSGGAWDTGELFF. CDR3 sequence (DNA): TGTGCCACCAGTGACCGGACTAGCGGGGGGGCCTGGGACACCGGGGAGCTGTTTTTT.

V gene TRBV9 combines with J gene TRBJ2-6; TRBD1 agrees at 8 bases. Germline assignment: CDR1 SGDLS and CDR2 YYNGEE. The CDR3 has 19 amino acids. V shed 3 bases, J shed 2 bases, and the junction held 13 bases outside the gene matches. CDR3 sequence: CASSASLGQGSAGANVLTF. CDR3 coding DNA: TGTGCCAGCAGCGCATCCCTAGGACAGGGTTCGGCTGGGGCCAACGTCCTGACTTTC.

The rearrangement uses TRBV28 and TRBJ1-2; D remains unclear. The CDR3 totals 16 residues. Germline loops: CDR1 MDHEN, CDR2 SYDVKM. Trimming took off 5 bases at V and 7 bases at J, with 23 bases between the two ends. This chain's CDR3 is CASSPGSTNGYRGYTF. For the CDR3, the DNA is TGTGCCAGCAGTCCCGGATCGACTAATGGCTATCGTGGCTACACCTTC.

The V call is TRBV21-1, the J call TRBJ2-4; TRBD1 reflects the table's D call only, with no check against the DNA. TRBV21-1 is a recognized pseudogene. CDR3 size: 14 residues. The CDR3 region has the DNA TGTGCCAGCAGCAAAGAACGGACTCAGGGGAATCAGTACTTC. Amino acid sequence: CASSKERTQGNQYF.

The chain uses TRBV18 and TRBJ1-5; D is unclear. Trimming removed 2 bases from V and 6 bases from J, with 8 bases in between. Germline CDR1 reads KGHSH; CDR2 reads LQKENI. The CDR3 runs to 13 residues. The CDR3 nucleotides read TGTGCCAGCTCACCAAGTGAAGCTCAGCCCCAGCATTTT. Its translation is CASSPSEAQPQHF.

The chain links TRBV18 to TRBJ2-1; 10 bases map to TRBD2. Germline values: CDR1 KGHSH, CDR2 LQKENI. The CDR3 is 18 residues long. Trimming cost V 6 bases and J 2 bases; bases outside gene matches: 13. CDR3 sequence: CASSPTGVAGGPYNEQFF. The CDR3 DNA reads TGTGCCAGCTCCCCCACCGGGGTAGCGGGGGGCCCCTACAATGAGCAGTTCTTC.

In the case of this clone: Other DNA sequences from this sample encode an identical CDR3 as well. The gene calls are TRBV2 and TRBJ1-2; TRBD1 matches 12 bases. CDR1 is SNHLY and CDR2 is FYNNEI in the germline V gene. This CDR3 region has 13 residues. The V gene end was trimmed by 6 bases and the J gene end by 8 bases; junction bases not matched to a gene: 4. The CDR3 loop is CASRRDRGLGYTF. In DNA, the CDR3 is TGTGCCAGCAGGAGGGACAGGGGGCTAGGCTACACCTTC.

Only a few counts were recorded for this clone. The rearrangement uses TRBV28 and TRBJ2-2; a weak D match, TRBD1 (6 bases). This CDR3 spans 12 amino acids. Trimming pared 6 bases from V and 7 bases from J, leaving 9 bases between. CDR1 is MDHEN, CDR2 SYDVKM, per germline. DNA of the CDR3: TGTGCCAGCAGACAGGGTTTCGGGGAGCTGTTTTTT. This translates into CASRQGFGELFF. Combining the CDR3 with reference TRBV28 and TRBJ2-2 gives the whole variable domain DVKVTQSSRYLVKRTGEKVFLECVQDMDHENMFWYRQDPGLGLRLIYFSYDVKMKEKGDIPEGYSVSREKKERFSLILESASTNQTSMYLCASRQGFGELFFGEGSRLTVL.

The chain couples TRBV10-2 to TRBJ1-5; D is perhaps TRBD1 (6 bases). The CDR3 is 14 amino acids. The V gene lost 6 bases and the J gene lost 5 bases, with 14 bases spanning the gap. Germline V CDR1 and CDR2: WSHSY, SAAADI. The CDR3 nucleotides are TGCGCCAGCAGACCAGGGGCCGTGTATCAGCCCCAGCATTTT. Its protein is CASRPGAVYQPQHF.

This chain links TRBV19 with TRBJ1-5, with 8 bases identical to TRBD1. The J segment lost 6 bases and the V segment lost 8 bases, leaving 12 bases of the junction unmatched. The CDR3 sequence is 15 residues long. The germline V gene encodes CDR1 LNHDA and CDR2 SQIVND (reference sequence). In DNA form, the CDR3 reads TGTGCCAGTTCGGCCCTGGACAGGGACACTCAGCCCCAGCATTTT. Protein sequence: CASSALDRDTQPQHF.

The V and J genes are TRBV27 and TRBJ2-7, with 7 bases fitting TRBD1. Germline trimming cut 4 bases from V and 2 bases from J; bases unmatched to any gene: 8. This CDR3 has 15 residues. Germline CDR1 and CDR2: MNHEY and SMNVEV (reference sequence). The CDR3 DNA sequence: TGTGCCAGCAGTTCTGGGCAGGGGGTAACCTACGAGCAGTACGTC. This sequence encodes CASSSGQGVTYEQYV.

CDR3 loop: CASSDRQGAGNEQFF. The CDR3 DNA sequence: TGTGCCAGCAGTGACCGACAGGGGGCAGGCAATGAGCAGTTCTTC. The chain carries TRBV6-1 and TRBJ2-1, with TRBD1 matching 10 bases. Germline trimming cut 3 bases from V and 6 bases from J; bases unmatched to any gene: 5. This CDR3 comprises 15 residues. The germline V gene encodes CDR1 MNHNS and CDR2 SASEGT.

For the CDR3, the DNA is TGTGCTAGTGGTTTGGAACAGGGGGCCAGAGAGCATTTT. This codes for CASGLEQGAREHF. This sequence joins TRBV12-5 and TRBJ1-5; TRBD1 aligns across 9 bases. V lost 1 base to trimming and J lost 14 bases; unmatched junction nucleotides: 6. The CDR3 consists of 13 residues. Looked up from germline, CDR1 is LGHNT and CDR2 is FRNRAP.

This chain connects TRBV6-4 to TRBJ1-4, with unresolved D. The V and J ends lost 3 bases and 10 bases respectively, with 15 bases between them. This CDR3 spans 14 amino acids. CDR1 is MRHNA, CDR2 SNTAGT, per germline. The CDR3 DNA sequence: TGTGCCAGCAGTGAGTTTCTGGATACGGGAAAACTGTTTTTT. The encoded protein is CASSEFLDTGKLFF.

V usage is TRBV2 and J usage is TRBJ1-4, with D perhaps matching TRBD1 (6 bases). The CDR3 totals 16 residues. The V gene lost 3 bases and the J gene lost 6 bases, with 17 bases spanning the gap. Per the germline V gene, CDR1 is SNHLY and CDR2 is FYNNEI. DNA of the CDR3: TGTGCCAGCAGTGATGGGACACTTCAAGGGGATGAAAAACTGTTTTTT. Translated, it gives CASSDGTLQGDEKLFF.